The T cell receptor (beta chain) described here comes from a study of T cell clonality in common variable immunodeficiency. Whole-study results and caveats: Compared with controls, CVID subjects had fewer shared TCRbeta clones. Links between repertoire features and CVID complications were heterogeneity-limited.

This clone was picked up many times. Its antigen remains unknown. The missing CDR3 end, 3 residues past where the read stops, is filled in from the germline J gene. Here immunoSEQ multiplex PCR was the method, and the copy in TCRdb shows in-frame clones only, minus some. The data list tens of thousands of clones, none observed once; more than 3% falls to the top ten. Looked up from germline, CDR1 is SQVTM and CDR2 is ANQGSEA. The CDR3 totals 16 residues. V shed 2 bases and J shed 4 bases, with 17 bases lying between them. The receptor comes from a person aged 18 to 69 in good health. The material sequenced was peripheral blood mononuclear cells. The chain has TRBV29-1 and TRBJ2-2; the D is unclear. CDR3 bases read: TGCAGCGTTGAATCTACGGGTCTTCGGGTCACCGGGGAG. Translated, it gives CSVESTGLRVTGE. The entire CDR3 protein is CSVESTGLRVTGELFF.